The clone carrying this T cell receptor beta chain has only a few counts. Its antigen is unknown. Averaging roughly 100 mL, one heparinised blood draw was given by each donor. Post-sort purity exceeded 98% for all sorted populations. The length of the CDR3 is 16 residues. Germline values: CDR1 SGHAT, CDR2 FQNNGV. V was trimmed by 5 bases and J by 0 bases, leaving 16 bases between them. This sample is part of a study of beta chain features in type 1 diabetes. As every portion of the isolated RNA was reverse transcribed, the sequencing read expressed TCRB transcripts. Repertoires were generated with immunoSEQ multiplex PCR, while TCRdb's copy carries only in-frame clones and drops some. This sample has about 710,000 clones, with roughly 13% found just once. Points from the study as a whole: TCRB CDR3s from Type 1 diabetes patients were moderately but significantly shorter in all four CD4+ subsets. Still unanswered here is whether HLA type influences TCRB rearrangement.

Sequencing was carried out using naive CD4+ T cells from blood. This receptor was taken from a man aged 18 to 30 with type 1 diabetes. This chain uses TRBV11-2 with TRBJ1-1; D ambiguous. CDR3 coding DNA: TGTGCCAGCAGCCTTCACCTACAGCCAATGAACACTGAAGCTTTCTTT. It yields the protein CASSLHLQPMNTEAFF.